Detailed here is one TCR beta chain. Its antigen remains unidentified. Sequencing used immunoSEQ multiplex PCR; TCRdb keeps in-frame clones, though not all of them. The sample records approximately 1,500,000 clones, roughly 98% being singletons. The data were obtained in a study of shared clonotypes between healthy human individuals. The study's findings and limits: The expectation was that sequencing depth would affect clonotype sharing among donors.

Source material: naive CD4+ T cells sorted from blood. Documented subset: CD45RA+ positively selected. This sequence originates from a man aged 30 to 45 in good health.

The CDR3 sequence: CASSFLDGYTF. The CDR3 DNA is TGTGCCAGCAGTTTTCTAGATGGCTACACCTTC. The chain employs TRBV28 and TRBJ1-2, with unresolved D. Trimming removed 3 bases at V and 6 bases at J, with 5 bases between. The CDR3 spans 11 residues. Germline V gene sequence: CDR1 MDHEN, CDR2 SYDVKM.